The clone carrying this T cell receptor (beta chain) was seen a few times. Antigen specificity is unknown. The data derive from a study of CD8 T cells in ankylosing spondylitis. Study outcomes and limitations: For ankylosing spondylitis blood, a TCR beta motif of seven to nine highly homologous variants appeared characteristic.

TCRdb reprocessed the 5' RACE reads via MiXCR and lists one record per CDR3 protein. The repertoire consists of 220,000 or so distinct CDR3 sequences, with roughly 18% occurring once and the leading ten covering about 42%. CDR3 length: 13 residues. V was clipped by 3 bases and J by 6 bases; unmatched bases: 3. CDR1 and CDR2 (germline): LGHDT, YNNKEL (reference sequence). This clonotype originated in a male donor with ankylosing spondylitis. The sample taken for sequencing was blood, either unsorted or a sorted T cell fraction (not recorded which). The J gene is TRBJ2-3, the V gene TRBV3-1; 7 positions agree with TRBD2. CDR3 nucleotide sequence: TGTGCCAGCAGCCATGGGCGGGGGGATACGCAGTATTTT. Protein: CASSHGRGDTQYF.